The T cell receptor beta chain under discussion was sequenced for a study of technical replicates of blood from a handful of donors. Libraries were prepared by immunoSEQ multiplex PCR; TCRdb keeps only in-frame clonotypes and omits some of them. The sample lists tens of thousands of clones; under 95% were seen once. The V gene's germline CDR1 is SGHNT and CDR2 YENEEA. V lost 5 bases and J 4 bases, leaving 8 bases between the germline ends. The CDR3 extends over 12 amino acids. In its sample, this clone was seen a few times. The gene calls are TRBV11-3 and TRBJ1-1; D call uncertain. Sequences were obtained from T cells isolated from PBMCs. The clonotype originates from a human donor in good health. CDR3 region: CASSPSGTEAFF. In DNA, the CDR3 is TGTGCCAGCAGCCCGAGTGGCACTGAAGCTTTCTTT.